Shown below are 23 T cell receptor beta chains from a single sample sequenced in a study of shared clonotypes between healthy human individuals. Clones were sequenced by immunoSEQ multiplex PCR, and TCRdb holds only the in-frame ones, with some missing. There are around 1.1 million clones in the sample; approximately 75% occur only once, and 0.89% lies in the top ten. Material: memory CD4+ T cells from PBMCs. Subset of the sample: CD45RA-negative fraction. All receptors derive from a man between 18 and 29 years old in good health. Some clones in this sample may be carry-over from other donors' samples.

V is TRBV11-2 and J is TRBJ2-7; possibly TRBD1 for D (6 bases). Germline V gene sequence: CDR1 SGHAT, CDR2 FQNNGV. The CDR3 has 15 amino acids. V was trimmed by 5 bases and J by 6 bases, leaving 20 bases between them. The CDR3 coding sequence is TGTGCCAGCAGCCAATTGGGACCGGGACACGGCGAGCAGTACTTC. It is translated as CASSQLGPGHGEQYF.

The chain employs TRBV7-9 and TRBJ1-1, with no clear D. Trimming stripped 1 base from V and 1 base from J, with 10 bases between. From germline, CDR1 is SEHNR and CDR2 FQNEAQ (reference sequence). The CDR3 has 15 amino acids. The CDR3 region is CASSLGLNPNTEAFF. The CDR3 DNA reads TGTGCCAGCAGCTTAGGGTTGAATCCGAACACTGAAGCTTTCTTT.

The rearrangement joins TRBV28 to TRBJ1-5, with 8 bases matching TRBD1. The germline gives CDR1 MDHEN, CDR2 SYDVKM. V lost 1 base to trimming and J lost 7 bases; unmatched junction nucleotides: 6. The length of the CDR3 is 15 residues. The CDR3 DNA reads as TGTGCCAGCAGTTTATCGTCAGGGGGCGGGCAGCCCCAGCATTTT. Translating gives CASSLSSGGGQPQHF.

This clone showed up just a few times. This chain uses TRBV2 with TRBJ2-1; D may be TRBD1 or TRBD2 (5 bases each). The ends were cut back, 5 bases at V and 16 bases at J, with 18 bases in the middle. Germline V gene data show CDR1 as SNHLY and CDR2 as FYNNEI. The CDR3 extends over 12 amino acids. The CDR3 sequence: CASSPTGLVSFF. The CDR3 DNA is TGTGCCAGCAGTCCCACGGGGCTAGTATCCTTCTTC.

This clone appeared a few times. V and J are TRBV4-2 and TRBJ1-1; D is ambiguous. The CDR3 is 14 amino acids. Trimming stripped 1 base from V and 3 bases from J, with 9 bases between. Per germline, CDR1 LGHNA and CDR2 YNFKEQ. This CDR3 reads CASSQGLGDTEAFF. The CDR3 coding sequence is TGTGCCAGCAGCCAAGGTCTCGGGGACACTGAAGCTTTCTTT.

This clone was seen only a few times. The chain uses TRBV7-2 and TRBJ2-1, with 7 bases lining up with TRBD2. The CDR3 extends over 17 amino acids. Germline V gene data show CDR1 as SGHTA and CDR2 as FQGNSA. Trimming took 0 bases from V and 0 from J; bases not matched to a gene: 5. CDR3 protein: CASSLARSSGSYNEQFF. The DNA of the CDR3 is TGTGCCAGCAGCTTAGCGCGGTCTAGCGGCTCCTACAATGAGCAGTTCTTC.

CDR3 residues: CASSEGIEAAGPDTQYF. CDR3 in DNA: TGTGCCAGCAGTGAAGGTATAGAGGCGGCAGGGCCAGATACGCAGTATTTT. V gene TRBV25-1 combines with J gene TRBJ2-3; D perhaps matches TRBD1 (5 bases). This CDR3 has 17 amino acids. V was cut by 2 bases and J by 4 bases, with 19 bases left in between. Germline V gene data show CDR1 as MGHDK and CDR2 as SYGVNS. Based on the CDR3 plus reference TRBV25-1 and TRBJ2-3, the full variable domain is EADIYQTPRYLVIGTGKKITLECSQTMGHDKMYWYQQDPGMELHLIHYSYGVNSTEKGDLSSESTVSRIRTEHFPLTLESARPSHTSQYLCASSEGIEAAGPDTQYFGPGTRLTVL.

Worth noting for this clone: This sample includes further DNA sequences coding for the same CDR3. The chain is built from TRBV2 and TRBJ1-5; D is unresolved. Between the trimmed V and J ends, which lost 2 bases and 7 bases, there was a span of 9 bases. The CDR3 length is 13 residues. In germline, CDR1 is SNHLY, CDR2 FYNNEI. Here the CDR3 DNA reads TGTGCCAGCAGTGAATGGGGAGGGCAGCCCCAGCATTTT. Protein sequence: CASSEWGGQPQHF. Using reference TRBV2 and TRBJ1-5 for the parts outside the CDR3, the full variable domain is EPEVTQTPSHQVTQMGQEVILRCVPISNHLYFYWYRQILGQKVEFLVSFYNNEISEKSEIFDDQFSVERPDGSNFTLKIRSTKLEDSAMYFCASSEWGGQPQHFGDGTRLSIL.

A few counts support this clone. The V call is TRBV7-3, the J call TRBJ1-2; D is uncertain. This CDR3 is built from 13 residues. V shed 5 bases and J shed 7 bases, with 14 bases lying between them. Germline-derived CDR1 and CDR2 are SGHTA and FQGTGA. The CDR3 nucleotides are TGTGCCAGCAGCCCGACAAGGGAGGGTGGCTACACCTTC. It yields the protein CASSPTREGGYTF. The full variable domain, with the rest looked up from reference TRBV7-3 and TRBJ1-2, is GAGVSQTPSNKVTEKGKYVELRCDPISGHTALYWYRQSLGQGPEFLIYFQGTGAADDSGLPNDRFFAVRPEGSVSTLKIQRTERGDSAVYLCASSPTREGGYTFGSGTRLTVV.

This clone turned up a few times. Distinct nucleotide sequences in the sample also encode this CDR3. The genes are TRBV7-2 and TRBJ2-7; possible D gene TRBD1, 5 bases. Germline CDR1 reads SGHTA; CDR2 reads FQGNSA. The CDR3 has 14 residues. The V and J ends lost 2 bases and 1 base respectively, with 9 bases between them. The CDR3 here is CASSLSRASYEQYF. Here the CDR3 DNA reads TGTGCCAGCAGCTTATCCAGGGCATCCTACGAGCAGTACTTC.

The V gene is TRBV14, the J gene TRBJ2-1; D is perhaps TRBD1 (6 bases). V lost 4 bases to trimming and J lost 8 bases, with 18 bases between them. The CDR3 runs to 15 residues. The germline CDR1 and CDR2 sequences are SGHDN and FVKESK. CDR3 in amino acids: CASSRKRTEGHEQFF. The DNA for the CDR3 is TGTGCCAGCAGCCGCAAACGGACAGAGGGCCATGAGCAGTTCTTC.

CDR3 loop: CASSQVGPTKQETQYF. The CDR3 DNA reads TGCGCCAGCAGCCAAGTGGGACCGACGAAGCAAGAGACCCAGTACTTC. V usage is TRBV4-1 and J usage is TRBJ2-5; D is possibly TRBD1 or TRBD2 (5 bases each). With 1 base removed from V and 2 bases from J, the gap between germline ends came to 14 bases. Per the germline V gene, CDR1 is MGHRA and CDR2 is YSYEKL. This CDR3 has 16 residues.

This chain joins TRBV6-5 and TRBJ1-1, with TRBD1 matching 10 bases. This CDR3 contains 13 residues. Losses at the gene ends were 8 bases for V and 4 bases for J; bases not matched to a gene: 4. Germline V gene lookup returns CDR1 MNHEY and CDR2 SVGAGI. Here the CDR3 DNA reads TGTGCCAGCCTCCGGACAGGGGGCACTGAAGCTTTCTTT. Translation gives CASLRTGGTEAFF.

In its sample, this clone was seen a few times. The chain employs TRBV10-3 and TRBJ1-5; 9 bases agree with TRBD1. The CDR3 is 14 residues long. The germline gives CDR1 ENHRY, CDR2 SYGVKD. The junction had 5 bases not matched to a gene; V was cut back by 5 bases and J by 6 bases. Here the CDR3 reads CAISPDRGGQPQHF. CDR3 coding DNA: TGTGCCATCAGTCCCGACAGGGGGGGTCAGCCCCAGCATTTT.

The CDR3 loop is CASTLGQNSYEQYF. In DNA form, the CDR3 reads TGTGCCAGCACCTTGGGACAGAACTCCTACGAGCAGTACTTC. The gene calls are TRBV6-1 and TRBJ2-7; 7 bases match TRBD1. V gave up 7 bases and J gave up 0 bases; unmatched junction bases: 6. Germline values: CDR1 MNHNS, CDR2 SASEGT. This CDR3 is built from 14 residues.

The rearrangement joins TRBV16 to TRBJ1-2; no clear D gene. The CDR3 extends over 14 amino acids. CDR1 is KGHSY and CDR2 is FQNENV in the germline V gene. Trimming took off 0 bases at V and 0 bases at J, with 5 bases between the two ends. DNA for the CDR3: TGTGCCAGCAGCCAATCGCTGGCTAACTATGGCTACACCTTC. The encoded protein is CASSQSLANYGYTF.

The rearrangement joins TRBV6-1 to TRBJ2-7; D unresolved. The V gene's germline CDR1 is MNHNS and CDR2 SASEGT. Trimming left V 1 base short and J 3 bases short, with 10 bases between. The CDR3 spans 14 residues. The CDR3 DNA sequence: TGTGCCAGCAGTGAAGGTTCTTCAGTCTACGAGCAGTACTTC. Amino acid sequence: CASSEGSSVYEQYF.

This clone showed up just once. This chain joins TRBV5-1 and TRBJ1-4; D unclear. Deletions cut 5 bases from V and 0 bases from J, with 14 bases between. This CDR3 has 16 residues. Germline CDR1 SGHRS, CDR2 YFSETQ. CDR3 in amino acids: CASSPGPSTTNEKLFF. CDR3 DNA: TGCGCCAGCAGTCCCGGACCGAGCACAACTAATGAAAAACTGTTTTTT. The whole variable domain, filled in from reference TRBV5-1 and TRBJ1-4, reads KAGVTQTPRYLIKTRGQQVTLSCSPISGHRSVSWYQQTPGQGLQFLFEYFSETQRNKGNFPGRFSGRQFSNSRSEMNVSTLELGDSALYLCASSPGPSTTNEKLFFGSGTQLSVL.

V gene TRBV9 combines with J gene TRBJ2-7; tentative D call: TRBD2 (6 bases). This CDR3 region has 14 residues. With 0 bases removed from V and 6 bases from J, the gap between germline ends came to 13 bases. Per the germline V gene, CDR1 is SGDLS and CDR2 is YYNGEE. The CDR3 protein is CASSVAGLAIEQYF. For the CDR3, the DNA is TGTGCCAGCAGCGTAGCTGGGCTAGCGATCGAGCAGTACTTC.

This clone was detected once. The chain recombines TRBV2 with TRBJ2-1; possibly TRBD1 for D (7 bases). Per germline, CDR1 SNHLY and CDR2 FYNNEI. Trimming took 0 bases from V and 15 from J, leaving 12 bases between them. The CDR3 spans 12 residues. Here the CDR3 reads CASSEAGRGAFF. The DNA for the CDR3 is TGTGCCAGCAGTGAAGCGGGCAGGGGGGCGTTCTTC.

This rearrangement joins TRBV5-4 to TRBJ2-7; a possible D gene is TRBD1 (5 bases). Trimming left V 0 bases short and J 4 bases short, with 8 bases between. The CDR3 consists of 13 residues. Germline CDR1 is SGHNT and CDR2 is YYREEE (reference sequence). The CDR3 bases are TGTGCCAGCAGCTTGGCCCAGGGTTACGAGCAGTACTTC. It specifies CASSLAQGYEQYF.

J is TRBJ2-3 and V is TRBV5-1; possibly TRBD1 for D (8 bases). V shed 1 base and J shed 6 bases, with 15 bases lying between them. The CDR3 extends over 15 amino acids. The germline V gene has CDR1 SGHRS and CDR2 YFSETQ. Written as DNA, the CDR3 is TGCGCCAGCAGCTTGTATTACAGGGGGGGTGATACGCAGTATTTT. This translates into CASSLYYRGGDTQYF.

Only one count was recorded for this clone. Other nucleotide sequences from this sample produce the same CDR3. The V and J genes are TRBV5-1 and TRBJ1-2; maybe TRBD1 (5 bases). Germline CDR1 SGHRS, CDR2 YFSETQ. The CDR3 extends over 13 amino acids. V shed 1 base and J shed 3 bases, with 7 bases lying between them. CDR3 loop: CASSLMGDYGYTF. The CDR3 bases are TGCGCCAGCAGCTTGATGGGGGACTATGGCTACACCTTC.